This entry lists 8 T cell receptor beta chains sequenced from one sample in a study of technical replicates of blood from a handful of donors. Profiled with immunoSEQ multiplex PCR; TCRdb holds only in-frame clones, not every one. The profile shows 13,000 or so clones, about 86% of them singletons. The sequenced material came from PBMCs. The receptors were sampled from a human donor in good health.

This rearrangement joins TRBV16 to TRBJ1-1, with unresolved D. This CDR3 comprises 14 residues. The ends were cut back, 1 base at V and 7 bases at J, with 13 bases in the middle. Looked up from germline, CDR1 is KGHSY and CDR2 is FQNENV. The CDR3 loop reads CASSQFGYGSEAFF. As DNA, the CDR3 is TGTGCCAGCAGCCAATTCGGGTACGGGAGTGAAGCTTTCTTT.

The chain uses TRBV27 and TRBJ1-3, with unresolved D. Deletions cut 6 bases from V and 1 base from J, with 7 bases between. Germline V CDR1 and CDR2: MNHEY, SMNVEV (reference sequence). The length of the CDR3 is 13 residues. CDR3 DNA: TGTGCCAGCAGCCAACTTTCTGGAAACACCATATATTTT. Translated, it gives CASSQLSGNTIYF.

The chain links TRBV10-1 to TRBJ2-3; the match to TRBD2 covers 7 bases. J lost 2 bases, V lost 6 bases, and 5 bases had no gene match. The CDR3 totals 14 residues. Germline V CDR1 and CDR2: WNHNN, SYGVQD (reference sequence). The CDR3 bases are TGCGCCAGCAGCGCTAGCGGCCCCACAGATACGCAGTATTTT. Amino acids: CASSASGPTDTQYF.

The chain couples TRBV18 to TRBJ2-2, with a tentative D call TRBD1 (5 bases). Trimming shortened V by 3 bases and J by 7 bases, and 6 bases separated the two germline ends. CDR3 length: 12 amino acids. Germline lookup yields CDR1 KGHSH and CDR2 LQKENI. CDR3 sequence (DNA): TGTGCCAGCTCACCCCAGGGCGGGGAGCTGTTTTTT. Its protein product is CASSPQGGELFF.

The CDR3 is CASSTVPTGLNTEAFF. The CDR3 DNA sequence: TGTGCCAGCAGCACAGTGCCGACAGGGTTGAACACTGAAGCTTTCTTT. This sequence joins TRBV11-1 and TRBJ1-1; 7 nucleotides align to TRBD1. The V segment lost 5 bases and the J segment 0 bases; nucleotides outside the gene matches: 9. The CDR3 runs 16 residues. Germline-derived CDR1 and CDR2 are SGHAT and FQDESV (reference sequence).

The V and J genes are TRBV11-1 and TRBJ2-7; 11 bases are a match to TRBD2. The CDR3 has 15 amino acids. Germline V gene sequence: CDR1 SGHAT, CDR2 FQDESV (reference sequence). The V gene end was trimmed by 4 bases and the J gene end by 2 bases; junction bases not matched to a gene: 4. The CDR3 loop is CASSSPGLAAYEQYF. DNA for the CDR3: TGTGCCAGCAGCTCTCCGGGACTAGCGGCCTACGAGCAGTACTTC.

In its sample, this clone was seen a few times. This sequence joins TRBV25-1 and TRBJ2-7; D is uncertain. The germline gives CDR1 MGHDK, CDR2 SYGVNS. V gave up 2 bases and J gave up 0 bases, with 5 bases separating them. The CDR3 has 13 amino acids. CDR3 nucleotides: TGTGCCAGCAGTGAAGCTAACTCCTACGAGCAGTACTTC. It codes for CASSEANSYEQYF.

This clone was recorded once. The rearrangement uses TRBV5-6 and TRBJ2-7; 7 nucleotides align to TRBD1. From germline, CDR1 is SGHDT and CDR2 YYEEEE. J was trimmed by 2 bases and V by 3 bases; bases with no gene match: 14. The CDR3 consists of 17 residues. The DNA for the CDR3 is TGTGCCAGCAGCTACGGACAGGCTCCCTCATTACCCTACGAGCAGTACTTC. Amino acid sequence: CASSYGQAPSLPYEQYF.